A single sample gave rise to the 5 T cell receptor beta chains below, sequenced in a study of blood T cell repertoires in COVID-19. TCRdb keeps only in-frame clones here, not all; method: immunoSEQ multiplex PCR. The sample lists some 150,000 clones; approximately 91% were seen once. The specimen sequenced was PBMCs or T cells enriched from blood (not recorded which). Receptors originate from a woman aged 18-29 years who had recovered from COVID-19.

The genes are TRBV18 and TRBJ2-7; 7 bases map to TRBD1. J lost 3 bases, V lost 5 bases, and 7 bases had no gene match. The length of the CDR3 is 14 residues. Germline V CDR1 and CDR2: KGHSH, LQKENI. This CDR3 reads CASSARDSYYEQYF. In DNA form, the CDR3 reads TGTGCCAGCTCAGCTCGGGACAGCTACTACGAGCAGTACTTC.

This chain links TRBV6-4 with TRBJ2-7; 7 bases are shared with TRBD2. CDR3 length equals 18 residues. V shed 2 bases and J 4 bases; nucleotides not matched to a gene: 17. The germline gives CDR1 MRHNA, CDR2 SNTAGT. CDR3 coding DNA: TGTGCCAGCAGTGACCCCTTGGCTAGCGGACTAAGAGGATACGAGCAGTACTTC. Its translation is CASSDPLASGLRGYEQYF.

The chain combines TRBV12-3 or TRBV12-4 with TRBJ1-2; no clear D. V was shortened by 2 bases and J by 9 bases, with 13 bases between the two germline ends. The CDR3 covers 13 residues. DNA for the CDR3: TGTGCCAGCAGTTTAAACCCGGTGAGGCGCTACACCTTC. It translates to CASSLNPVRRYTF.

Written as DNA, the CDR3 is TGTGCCAGCAGCTTAATAGCTAGCTGGAACACCGGGGAGCTGTTTTTT. This translates into CASSLIASWNTGELFF. The chain employs TRBV7-3 and TRBJ2-2; perhaps TRBD2 as D (5 bases). The CDR3 sequence is 16 residues long. Germline V gives CDR1 SGHTA, CDR2 FQGTGA. The germline V and J ends were trimmed by 1 base and 1 base, with 10 bases remaining between them.

The rearrangement joins TRBV19 to TRBJ2-1; 8 nucleotides align to TRBD2. Germline-derived CDR1 and CDR2 are LNHDA and SQIVND (reference sequence). Trimming took 5 bases from V and 3 from J; bases not matched to a gene: 6. The CDR3 is made up of 15 amino acids. The CDR3 sequence is CASSLTSGVYNEQFF. The CDR3 coding sequence is TGTGCCAGTAGTCTTACTAGCGGAGTCTACAATGAGCAGTTCTTC.